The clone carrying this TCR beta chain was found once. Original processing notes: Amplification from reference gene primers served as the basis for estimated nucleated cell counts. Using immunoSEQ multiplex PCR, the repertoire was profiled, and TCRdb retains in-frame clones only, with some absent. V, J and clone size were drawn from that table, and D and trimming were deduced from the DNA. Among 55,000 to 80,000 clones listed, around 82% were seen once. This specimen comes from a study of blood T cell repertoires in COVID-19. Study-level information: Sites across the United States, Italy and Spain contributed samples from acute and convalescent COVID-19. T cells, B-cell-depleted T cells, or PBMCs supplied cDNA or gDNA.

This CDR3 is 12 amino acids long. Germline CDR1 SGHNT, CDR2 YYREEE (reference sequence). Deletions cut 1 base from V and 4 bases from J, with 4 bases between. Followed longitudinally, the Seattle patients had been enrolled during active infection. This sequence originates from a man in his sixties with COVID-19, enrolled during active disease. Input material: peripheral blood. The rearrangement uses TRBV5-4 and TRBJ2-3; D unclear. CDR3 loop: CASSLLADTQYF. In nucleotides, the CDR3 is TGTGCCAGCAGCTTGTTAGCAGATACGCAGTATTTT.